This T cell receptor (beta chain) was sequenced during a study of cytomegalovirus exposure and HLA in healthy donors. This clone was seen once. PCR was performed using 60 Vbeta and 13 Jbeta primers. Produced via immunoSEQ multiplex PCR; TCRdb's table is partial and in-frame only. The table records about 150,000 clones, 65% to 85% of them present only once. The CDR3 spans 14 residues. From germline, CDR1 is MNHEY and CDR2 SMNVEV (reference sequence). Unmatched junction bases numbered 9, after V lost 3 bases and J lost 11 bases. The chain carries TRBV27 and TRBJ2-5, with 10 positions matching TRBD1. The TCR comes from a boy between 2 and 10 years old in good health and CMV-seronegative. The sequenced sample consisted of PBMCs. CDR3 sequence: CASSLRDRGYQQYF. The DNA of the CDR3 is TGTGCCAGCAGTTTGCGGGACAGGGGCTACCAGCAGTACTTC.